This TCR beta chain was observed in a study of siplizumab effects on memory and regulatory T cells. Study results and caveats: The study did not confirm that proliferating Tregs from siplizumab cultures were suppressive. Phenotypic classification as naive or memory proved unattainable for roughly 75-96% of proliferating CD4+ or CD8+ clones. Naive T cells were seemingly more diverse than memory cells, and major contributions to the alloresponse seemed to be made by them. Assignment to unstimulated subsets succeeded for only a minor fraction of the alloreactive clones.

A note on this clone: Its antigen is as yet unknown.

The table came from immunoSEQ multiplex PCR; TCRdb's copy has only in-frame clones and leaves some out. The data contain approximately 120,000 clones, about 91% of them singletons. J lost 3 bases, V lost 5 bases, and 7 bases had no gene match. From germline, CDR1 is LNHNV and CDR2 YYDKDF (reference sequence). CDR3 length: 15 residues. The chain links TRBV15 to TRBJ2-3; 8 nucleotides line up with TRBD2. This TCR came from a human donor in good health. Sequences were obtained from Tregs sorted from blood. The CDR3 loop is CATSRGGGQTDTQYF. For the CDR3, the DNA is TGTGCCACCAGCCGCGGCGGGGGGCAGACAGATACGCAGTATTTT.